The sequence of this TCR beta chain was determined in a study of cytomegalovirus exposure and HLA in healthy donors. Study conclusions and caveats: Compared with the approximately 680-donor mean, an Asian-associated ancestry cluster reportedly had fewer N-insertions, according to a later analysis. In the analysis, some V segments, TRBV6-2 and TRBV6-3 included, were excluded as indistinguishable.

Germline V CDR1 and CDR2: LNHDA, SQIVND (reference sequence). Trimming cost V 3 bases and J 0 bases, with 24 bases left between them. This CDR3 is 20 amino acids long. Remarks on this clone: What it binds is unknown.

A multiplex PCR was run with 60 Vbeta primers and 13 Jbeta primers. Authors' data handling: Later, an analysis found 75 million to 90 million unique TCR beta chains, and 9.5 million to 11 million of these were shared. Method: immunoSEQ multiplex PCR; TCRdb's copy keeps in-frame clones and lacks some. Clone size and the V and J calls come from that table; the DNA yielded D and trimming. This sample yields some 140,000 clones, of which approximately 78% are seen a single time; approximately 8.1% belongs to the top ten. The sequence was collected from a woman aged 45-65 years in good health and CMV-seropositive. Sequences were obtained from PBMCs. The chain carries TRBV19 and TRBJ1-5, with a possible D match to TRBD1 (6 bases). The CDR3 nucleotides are TGTGCCAGTAGTATTTTGACAGGAGGAGCGTTGGGTTATAGCAATCAGCCCCAGCATTTT. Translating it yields CASSILTGGALGYSNQPQHF.